This is a list of T cell receptor beta chains from one sample in a study of shared clonotypes between healthy human individuals. Generated by immunoSEQ multiplex PCR, the TCRdb table keeps only in-frame clones and is missing some. The sample holds roughly 650,000 clones, 90% to 97% seen once. The sequencing sample was made of naive CD8+ T cells sorted from blood. The source of these receptors is a woman aged 25 to 39 in good health. Each CDR3 is given with its conserved first and last residue. The order of the fields is V gene, D gene, clone size, J gene, CDR3 protein, CDR3 DNA. The D gene is left open where the match is weak. Some rows have no size entry. The others give once, few or many, or a class for an expanded clone.

TRBV6-6,-,-,TRBJ2-7,CASSPGTYEQYF,TGTGCCAGCAGTCCCGGGACCTACGAGCAGTACTTC
TRBV5-4,-,-,TRBJ1-4,CASSLDTGGEKLFF,TGTGCCAGCAGCTTAGATACAGGCGGGGAAAAACTGTTTTTT
TRBV29-1,-,-,TRBJ1-2,CSVEDSPNYGYTF,TGCAGCGTTGAAGACAGTCCTAACTATGGCTACACCTTC
TRBV29-1,-,-,TRBJ2-7,CSVVGGIAYEQYF,TGCAGCGTTGTCGGGGGAATCGCGTACGAGCAGTACTTC
TRBV7-9,-,-,TRBJ2-1,CASSSADRSYNEQFF,TGTGCCAGCAGTTCAGCTGACAGATCCTACAATGAGCAGTTCTTC
TRBV27,-,-,TRBJ2-1,CASSLDSPVYNEQFF,TGTGCCAGCAGTTTGGACTCGCCGGTCTACAATGAGCAGTTCTTC
TRBV4-2,-,-,TRBJ2-7,CASSQDPGSGSYEQYF,TGTGCCAGCAGCCAAGATCCAGGGTCGGGCTCCTACGAGCAGTACTTC
TRBV7-9,-,-,TRBJ2-5,CASSLWTERKETQYF,TGTGCCAGCAGCTTGTGGACCGAAAGGAAAGAGACCCAGTACTTC
TRBV5-1,-,-,TRBJ2-1,CASSHSHREDYNEQFF,TGCGCCAGCAGCCATTCCCACAGGGAAGATTACAATGAGCAGTTCTTC
TRBV6-1,TRBD1,-,TRBJ1-1,CASSDQGADTEAFF,TGTGCCAGCAGTGACCAGGGGGCCGACACTGAAGCTTTCTTT
TRBV7-9,-,-,TRBJ1-2,CATISSGPANYGYTF,TGTGCCACCATATCTTCCGGCCCAGCTAACTATGGCTACACCTTC
TRBV4-1,-,-,TRBJ2-7,CASSQDMEVYEQYF,TGCGCCAGCAGCCAAGATATGGAAGTCTACGAGCAGTACTTC
TRBV4-1,-,-,TRBJ2-5,CASSRAQETQYF,TGCGCCAGCAGTAGGGCCCAGGAGACCCAGTACTTC
TRBV5-4,-,once,TRBJ2-1,CASSHGLYNEQFF,TGTGCCAGCAGCCATGGACTTTACAATGAGCAGTTCTTC
TRBV28,TRBD2,-,TRBJ2-3,CASREAGGPTDTQYF,TGTGCCAGCAGGGAAGCGGGAGGGCCAACAGATACGCAGTATTTT
TRBV14,-,-,TRBJ2-1,CASSQVGVINNEQFF,TGTGCCAGCAGCCAAGTTGGGGTGATTAACAATGAGCAGTTCTTC
TRBV4-1,TRBD2,-,TRBJ2-3,CASSQLAGGRTDTQYF,TGCGCCAGCAGCCAGTTAGCGGGAGGGCGTACAGATACGCAGTATTTT
TRBV4-1,-,once,TRBJ2-4,CASSARAQLQNIQYF,TGCGCCAGCAGCGCACGGGCACAGCTGCAAAACATTCAGTACTTC